This TCR beta chain emerged from a study of PD-L1 blockade in urothelial cancer. Time point denoted: pretreatment peripheral blood. The CDR3 has 16 amino acids. The germline V and J ends were trimmed by 2 bases and 4 bases, with 20 bases remaining between them. Germline loops: CDR1 SQVTM, CDR2 ANQGSEA. Libraries were prepared by immunoSEQ multiplex PCR; TCRdb keeps only in-frame clonotypes and omits some of them. Here the sample spans roughly 67,000 clones, approximately 86% being singletons. This clonotype originated in a man aged 55 to 70 with urothelial cancer. The specimen comprised PBMCs, sampled around atezolizumab (anti-PD-L1) treatment. V is TRBV29-1 and J is TRBJ1-1, with D hard to call. CDR3 region: CSVEPRRLSRGTEAFF. CDR3 DNA sequence: TGCAGCGTTGAACCGAGGAGGCTGTCCCGGGGCACTGAAGCTTTCTTT. The full variable domain, completed using reference TRBV29-1 and TRBJ1-1, is SAVISQKPSRDICQRGTSLTIQCQVDSQVTMMFWYRQQPGQSLTLIATANQGSEATYESGFVIDKFPISRPNLTFSTLTVSNMSPEDSSIYLCSVEPRRLSRGTEAFFGQGTRLTVV.